The 26 T cell receptor beta chains reported below all come from one sample, sequenced in a study of T cell changes during pregnancy in multiple sclerosis (dated by TCRdb to between 2018 and 2021). The library was produced with the immunoSEQ multiplex PCR assay. The table comes from immuneACCESS by way of TCRdb, which keeps in-frame sequences with V and J called. Part of the clones is missing from these tables; in studies checked, under half for an unresolved V gene and the rest for unknown reasons. For this sample the table gives approximately 49,000 clones, of which 85% to 95% were detected only once. 0.8% to 1% of the sample goes to the ten largest clones. The material was peripheral blood, obtained after pregnancy. These receptor sequences come from a female donor with multiple sclerosis, enrolled in a pregnancy study.

This chain uses TRBV7-8 with TRBJ2-3, with TRBD2 matching 12 bases. This CDR3 has 16 amino acids. The germline V gene encodes CDR1 SGHVS and CDR2 FQNEAQ. V shed 5 bases, J shed 2 bases, and the junction held 5 bases outside the gene matches. The CDR3: CASSGWTSGDTDTQYF. The CDR3 DNA sequence: TGTGCCAGCAGCGGCTGGACTAGCGGGGACACAGATACGCAGTATTTT.

This clone showed up just once. This sequence joins TRBV6-1 and TRBJ2-7, with a possible D match to TRBD1 (6 bases). The CDR3 spans 12 residues. V gave up 5 bases and J gave up 4 bases, with 9 bases separating them. Germline lookup yields CDR1 MNHNS and CDR2 SASEGT. In DNA, the CDR3 is TGTGCCAGCAGTCGGACAGTATACGAGCAGTACTTC. Its protein product is CASSRTVYEQYF.

The V and J genes are TRBV7-3 and TRBJ2-2; tentatively, D is TRBD2 (7 bases). CDR3 length: 16 amino acids. V was clipped by 1 base and J by 0 bases, with 9 bases between them. Germline CDR1 reads SGHTA; CDR2 reads FQGTGA. In DNA, the CDR3 is TGTGCCAGCAGCTTAAGAGGGGGGGCGAACACCGGGGAGCTGTTTTTT. Amino acids: CASSLRGGANTGELFF.

The CDR3: CAGGGRYYTF. The CDR3 DNA reads TGTGCCGGGGGCGGGCGGTACTACACCTTC. The chain has TRBV30 and TRBJ1-2; a possible D gene is TRBD1 (6 bases). V was cut by 8 bases and J by 10 bases, with 14 bases left in between. There are 10 residues in the CDR3. Germline V CDR1 and CDR2: GTSNPN, SVGIG (reference sequence). Full variable domain (missing parts from reference TRBV30 and TRBJ1-2): SQTIHQWPATLVQPVGSPLSLECTVEGTSNPNLYWYRQAAGRGLQLLFYSVGIGQISSEVPQNLSASRPQDRQFILSSKKLLLSDSGFYLCAGGGRYYTFGSGTRLTVV.

This clone was recorded once. V is TRBV4-2 and J is TRBJ2-7; TRBD2 aligns across 7 bases. CDR1 and CDR2 (germline): LGHNA, YNFKEQ. The CDR3 spans 16 residues. Trimming at V came to 1 base and at J to 5 bases, leaving 11 bases not matched to a gene. The CDR3 loop reads CASSQGPLLAFNEQYF. DNA of the CDR3: TGTGCCAGCAGCCAAGGTCCCTTACTAGCGTTCAACGAGCAGTACTTC.

The chain is built from TRBV7-9 and TRBJ2-1, with 12 bases aligning to TRBD2. CDR1 is SEHNR, CDR2 FQNEAQ, per germline (reference sequence). The CDR3 covers 17 residues. V shed 5 bases and J 4 bases; nucleotides not matched to a gene: 9. For the CDR3, the DNA is TGTGCCAGCAGCCTGGGGACTAGCGGGTTATTTTACAATGAGCAGTTCTTC. Protein: CASSLGTSGLFYNEQFF.

The chain is built from TRBV7-9 and TRBJ1-5; 12 bases match TRBD1. This CDR3 region has 15 residues. The germline V gene encodes CDR1 SEHNR and CDR2 FQNEAQ (reference sequence). The junction had 3 bases not matched to a gene; V was cut back by 3 bases and J by 6 bases. The CDR3 nucleotides read TGTGCCAGCAGCTTTATGGGACAGGGGGCTCAGCCCCAGCATTTT. Translated, it gives CASSFMGQGAQPQHF.

The chain carries TRBV6-5 and TRBJ1-4; 11 bases are shared with TRBD1. J was trimmed by 8 bases and V by 6 bases; bases with no gene match: 5. Germline V gives CDR1 MNHEY, CDR2 SVGAGI. This CDR3 region has 14 residues. CDR3 in DNA: TGTGCCAGCAGGGGCCGGGACAGGGGGGAAAAACTGTTTTTT. Translating gives CASRGRDRGEKLFF.

The chain is built from TRBV5-1 and TRBJ1-3; tentatively, D is TRBD1 (5 bases). The CDR3 sequence is 14 residues long. Trimming left V 5 bases short and J 2 bases short, with 11 bases between. Germline V gene sequence: CDR1 SGHRS, CDR2 YFSETQ. CDR3 amino acids: CASRGPGTGNTIYF. Written as DNA, the CDR3 is TGCGCCAGCAGAGGCCCAGGGACTGGAAACACCATATATTTT.

The gene calls are TRBV9 and TRBJ1-4; D is possibly TRBD1 (6 bases). V was cut by 0 bases and J by 8 bases, with 11 bases left in between. The CDR3 is 14 residues long. Germline assignment: CDR1 SGDLS and CDR2 YYNGEE. The CDR3 spells CASSVGQGSEKLFF. In DNA, the CDR3 is TGTGCCAGCAGCGTAGGGCAGGGGAGCGAAAAACTGTTTTTT.

The chain uses TRBV7-2 and TRBJ2-7, with 9 bases lining up with TRBD1. The germline V gene encodes CDR1 SGHTA and CDR2 FQGNSA. The CDR3 covers 14 residues. Germline trimming cut 4 bases from V and 4 bases from J; bases unmatched to any gene: 5. CDR3: CASSWTGEKYEQYF. Here the CDR3 DNA reads TGTGCCAGCAGCTGGACAGGGGAAAAATACGAGCAGTACTTC. The entire variable domain, with the rest obtained from reference TRBV7-2 and TRBJ2-7, is as follows: GAGVSQSPSNKVTEKGKDVELRCDPISGHTALYWYRQSLGQGLEFLIYFQGNSAPDKSGLPSDRFSAERTGGSVSTLTIQRTQQEDSAVYLCASSWTGEKYEQYFGPGTRLTVT.

This clone was recorded only once. The genes are TRBV4-1 and TRBJ2-7; D is unresolved. V dropped 1 base and J dropped 5 bases, with 9 bases sitting between them. The CDR3 sequence is 13 residues long. Germline CDR1 is MGHRA and CDR2 is YSYEKL. The CDR3 loop is CASSQVAPDEQYF. The CDR3 nucleotides are TGCGCCAGCAGCCAAGTTGCACCGGACGAGCAGTACTTC.

The chain combines TRBV4-3 with TRBJ1-2; TRBD1 might be the D (5 bases). The CDR3 totals 15 residues. Germline V gene lookup returns CDR1 LGHNA and CDR2 YSLEER. Trimming pared 0 bases from V and 4 bases from J, leaving 12 bases between. The CDR3: CASSQDYQGPYGYTF. The CDR3 DNA sequence: TGCGCCAGCAGCCAAGATTACCAGGGCCCCTATGGCTACACCTTC.

This clone was counted once. This chain joins TRBV5-6 and TRBJ2-7, with 7 nucleotides matching TRBD1. The CDR3 totals 13 residues. Trimming cost V 0 bases and J 6 bases; bases outside gene matches: 3. Germline V gives CDR1 SGHDT, CDR2 YYEEEE. Here the CDR3 DNA reads TGTGCCAGCAGCTTGGGGACAGGCATCGAGCAGTACTTC. Encoded protein: CASSLGTGIEQYF.

The V gene is TRBV6-5, the J gene TRBJ1-2; TRBD1 is a possible D gene (6 bases). The CDR3 length is 14 residues. Looked up from germline, CDR1 is MNHEY and CDR2 is SVGAGI. The ends were cut back, 4 bases at V and 2 bases at J, with 11 bases in the middle. CDR3 protein: CASSFGQRNYGYTF. CDR3 sequence (DNA): TGTGCCAGCAGTTTTGGACAGAGGAACTATGGCTACACCTTC.

In its sample, this clone was seen a few times. This chain joins TRBV5-1 and TRBJ1-4; D call uncertain. The CDR3 loop spans 17 amino acids. Germline CDR1 and CDR2: SGHRS and YFSETQ. V lost 0 bases and J lost 0, with 12 bases in between. The CDR3 DNA reads as TGCGCCAGCAGCTTGGACAGTTCGACCGCAACTAATGAAAAACTGTTTTTT. It codes for CASSLDSSTATNEKLFF.

CDR3 coding DNA: TGTGCCAGCACCGAAGCAAGACAGTCCCCCCTCCACTTT. Translating gives CASTEARQSPLHF. This sequence joins TRBV5-6 and TRBJ1-6; weak D call: TRBD1 (5 bases). Trimming left V 6 bases short and J 13 bases short, with 17 bases between. The CDR3 length is 13 residues. Germline V gene lookup returns CDR1 SGHDT and CDR2 YYEEEE.

The chain recombines TRBV9 with TRBJ1-6; 8 nucleotides agree with TRBD1. This CDR3 has 14 residues. Germline loops: CDR1 SGDLS, CDR2 YYNGEE. With 3 bases clipped from V and 14 bases from J, the junction kept 10 bases outside the gene matches. The CDR3 DNA follows: TGTGCCAGCAGCGAGGGGACAGGAGGGGTATCCCTCCACTTT. It is translated as CASSEGTGGVSLHF.

This chain joins TRBV7-9 and TRBJ1-4; 11 positions match TRBD1. The J segment lost 8 bases and the V segment lost 2 bases, leaving 7 bases of the junction unmatched. The V gene's germline CDR1 is SEHNR and CDR2 FQNEAQ (reference sequence). CDR3 length: 16 residues. This CDR3 is CASSLPRGQGDEKLFF. CDR3 nucleotides: TGTGCCAGCAGCTTACCTCGGGGACAGGGGGACGAAAAACTGTTTTTT.

The chain employs TRBV5-6 and TRBJ2-5; 12 nucleotides match TRBD2. This CDR3 is 19 amino acids long. The germline gives CDR1 SGHDT, CDR2 YYEEEE. J was trimmed by 0 bases and V by 0 bases; bases with no gene match: 9. CDR3 nucleotide sequence: TGTGCCAGCAGCTTGGGACTAGCGGGGGCATCCGCGTACCAAGAGACCCAGTACTTC. Protein: CASSLGLAGASAYQETQYF.

V is TRBV27 and J is TRBJ1-4; D call uncertain. Germline V gene sequence: CDR1 MNHEY, CDR2 SMNVEV (reference sequence). With 3 bases removed from V and 2 bases from J, the gap between germline ends came to 10 bases. The CDR3 spans 15 residues. This CDR3 reads CASSFSWRTNEKLFF. CDR3 DNA: TGTGCCAGCAGTTTCTCTTGGCGGACTAATGAAAAACTGTTTTTT. Supplemented by reference TRBV27 and TRBJ1-4, the full variable domain reads EAQVTQNPRYLITVTGKKLTVTCSQNMNHEYMSWYRQDPGLGLRQIYYSMNVEVTDKGDVPEGYKVSRKEKRNFPLILESPSPNQTSLYFCASSFSWRTNEKLFFGSGTQLSVL.

The rearrangement joins TRBV7-2 to TRBJ1-3; 10 bases align to TRBD1. J was trimmed by 8 bases and V by 2 bases; bases with no gene match: 12. This CDR3 has 17 residues. Germline CDR1 and CDR2: SGHTA and FQGNSA. The CDR3 reads CASSLTGTGAGVDTIYF. CDR3 DNA sequence: TGTGCCAGCAGCTTAACCGGGACAGGGGCCGGGGTTGACACCATATATTTT.

V usage is TRBV20-1 and J usage is TRBJ2-7; D gene unclear. Germline CDR1 reads DFQATT; CDR2 reads SNEGSKA (reference sequence). Deletions cut 5 bases from V and 6 bases from J, with 8 bases between. The CDR3 is made up of 10 amino acids. The CDR3 is CSAPFREQYF. The CDR3 DNA follows: TGCAGTGCTCCCTTTCGCGAGCAGTACTTC.

The V and J genes are TRBV19 and TRBJ2-5, with 8 bases fitting TRBD1. CDR3 length: 16 amino acids. Germline trimming cut 6 bases from V and 5 bases from J; bases unmatched to any gene: 14. Germline CDR1 reads LNHDA; CDR2 reads SQIVND (reference sequence). CDR3 coding DNA: TGTGCCAGTAGAAAAGACCGGACAGGGAGGAAGGAGACCCAGTACTTC. This encodes CASRKDRTGRKETQYF.

V gene TRBV4-2 combines with J gene TRBJ2-4; D not resolved. V was trimmed by 2 bases and J by 5 bases, leaving 10 bases between them. Germline V CDR1 and CDR2: LGHNA, YNFKEQ. The CDR3 sequence is 14 residues long. The CDR3 DNA sequence: TGTGCCAGCAGCCAATCTGGGCCTCAAAACATTCAGTACTTC. Its protein is CASSQSGPQNIQYF.

This rearrangement joins TRBV15 to TRBJ2-1, with 9 bases lining up with TRBD1. The V gene end was trimmed by 7 bases and the J gene end by 2 bases; junction bases not matched to a gene: 6. Germline loops: CDR1 LNHNV, CDR2 YYDKDF (reference sequence). The CDR3 totals 15 residues. The CDR3 here is CATKAQGAAYNEQFF. CDR3 coding DNA: TGTGCCACCAAAGCACAGGGGGCGGCCTACAATGAGCAGTTCTTC.